These 20 T cell receptor beta chains share one sample of origin, sequenced in a study of cytomegalovirus exposure and HLA in healthy donors. The PCR ran on 60 Vbeta and 13 Jbeta primers. The table came from immunoSEQ multiplex PCR; TCRdb's copy has only in-frame clones and leaves some out. The sample has 55,000 to 80,000 clones, 75% seen once. Sample: PBMCs. The receptors were gathered from a woman in her thirties or forties in good health and CMV-seropositive.

V is TRBV18 and J is TRBJ2-3; 7 bases match TRBD1. Germline CDR1 is KGHSH and CDR2 is LQKENI. V was clipped by 3 bases and J by 4 bases; unmatched bases: 13. The CDR3 has 17 residues. The CDR3 DNA sequence: TGTGCCAGCTCACCTTCTAAAGGAAGGGGGCGCTCAGATACGCAGTATTTT. It yields the protein CASSPSKGRGRSDTQYF.

The chain employs TRBV6-1 and TRBJ2-6; D is undetermined. CDR1 is MNHNS and CDR2 is SASEGT in the germline V gene. The CDR3 extends over 15 amino acids. Trimming took 7 bases from V and 0 from J, leaving 10 bases between them. The CDR3 loop is CASNTVSSGANVLTF. The CDR3 DNA reads as TGTGCCAGCAACACAGTCAGCTCTGGGGCCAACGTCCTGACTTTC.

This sequence joins TRBV7-8 and TRBJ2-7; TRBD1 aligns across 8 bases. V lost 1 base to trimming and J lost 6 bases; unmatched junction nucleotides: 5. Germline CDR1 reads SGHVS; CDR2 reads FQNEAQ. The CDR3 contains 14 residues. CDR3 protein: CASSLGTGSAEQYF. The CDR3 coding sequence is TGTGCCAGCAGCTTAGGGACAGGGAGTGCCGAGCAGTACTTC.

V and J are TRBV10-1 and TRBJ2-4; D unresolved. The V and J ends lost 3 bases and 6 bases respectively, with 9 bases between them. Looked up from germline, CDR1 is WNHNN and CDR2 is SYGVQD (reference sequence). The CDR3 consists of 13 residues. This CDR3 is CASSDSAANIQYF. The CDR3 region has the DNA TGCGCCAGCAGTGATTCGGCGGCAAACATTCAGTACTTC.

The chain joins TRBV7-2 to TRBJ1-2, with no clear D. Germline-derived CDR1 and CDR2 are SGHTA and FQGNSA. Trimming left V 4 bases short and J 0 bases short, with 15 bases between. The CDR3 extends over 16 amino acids. Here the CDR3 reads CASSSNLNSANYGYTF. CDR3 sequence (DNA): TGTGCCAGCAGCTCCAATCTTAATTCGGCTAACTATGGCTACACCTTC.

The rearrangement joins TRBV15 to TRBJ2-1; 7 nucleotides line up with TRBD1. The V gene end was trimmed by 3 bases and the J gene end by 0 bases; junction bases not matched to a gene: 2. Germline CDR1 is LNHNV and CDR2 is YYDKDF (reference sequence). This CDR3 contains 15 residues. The CDR3 bases are TGTGCCACCAGCAGCCGACAGGGCTCCTACAATGAGCAGTTCTTC. It translates to CATSSRQGSYNEQFF.

V gene TRBV19 combines with J gene TRBJ2-1; TRBD2 agrees at 7 bases. Germline CDR1 and CDR2: LNHDA and SQIVND (reference sequence). Trimming took 3 bases from V and 6 from J; bases not matched to a gene: 8. The CDR3 loop spans 15 amino acids. CDR3 sequence: CASSIRGGVFNEQFF. The CDR3 region has the DNA TGTGCCAGTAGTATCCGTGGGGGGGTTTTCAATGAGCAGTTCTTC.

V is TRBV6-5 and J is TRBJ1-1, with D unresolved. The CDR3 spans 12 residues. CDR1 MNHEY and CDR2 SVGAGI come from the germline V gene. Trimming removed 4 bases at V and 3 bases at J, with 6 bases between. CDR3 bases: TGTGCCAGCAGTTCGCGGTACACTGAAGCTTTCTTT. This gives the protein CASSSRYTEAFF.

This clone was detected once. CDR3 region: CASKIDTGAYFGNEKLFF. The CDR3 nucleotides are TGTGCCAGCAAAATTGATACAGGGGCCTACTTTGGTAATGAAAAACTGTTTTTT. V is TRBV21-1 and J is TRBJ1-4; the listed D gene, TRBD1, was not tested against the DNA. TRBV21-1 is assigned pseudogene status. CDR3 length equals 18 residues.

CDR3: CASQGGFSTDTQYF. CDR3 nucleotides: TGTGCCAGCCAAGGCGGATTCAGCACAGATACGCAGTATTTT. The chain couples TRBV2 to TRBJ2-3; no firm D call. The CDR3 consists of 14 residues. Per germline, CDR1 SNHLY and CDR2 FYNNEI. Between the trimmed V and J ends, which lost 8 bases and 0 bases, there was a span of 12 bases.

V gene TRBV6-4 combines with J gene TRBJ2-1; a weak D match, TRBD1 (5 bases). Per germline, CDR1 MRHNA and CDR2 SNTAGT. The CDR3 runs 14 residues. Deletions cut 6 bases from V and 9 bases from J, with 18 bases between. CDR3 coding DNA: TGTGCCAGCAGCCCTGACGGAAGGGGCGGTGAGCAGTTCTTC. Encoded protein: CASSPDGRGGEQFF.

This clone was seen a few times. The V call is TRBV5-1, the J call TRBJ2-2; a possible D gene is TRBD2 (5 bases). Germline-derived CDR1 and CDR2 are SGHRS and YFSETQ. The ends were cut back, 1 base at V and 1 base at J, with 8 bases in the middle. This CDR3 contains 15 residues. The CDR3 is CASSLLSGNTGELFF. The CDR3 bases are TGCGCCAGCAGCTTGCTGAGCGGGAACACCGGGGAGCTGTTTTTT.

The chain uses TRBV6-6 and TRBJ1-2, with D maybe TRBD1 (6 bases). V was trimmed by 2 bases and J by 8 bases, leaving 15 bases between them. The V gene's germline CDR1 is MNHNY and CDR2 SVGAGI (reference sequence). This CDR3 has 14 amino acids. CDR3 coding DNA: TGTGCCAGCAGTTACATACCGTCAGGGGAAGGCTACACCTTC. Translated, it gives CASSYIPSGEGYTF.

This clone was recorded a few times. The V gene is TRBV7-9, the J gene TRBJ2-3, with D perhaps matching TRBD1 (5 bases). V shed 5 bases and J shed 1 base, with 19 bases lying between them. Germline CDR1 is SEHNR and CDR2 is FQNEAQ (reference sequence). CDR3 length equals 17 residues. As DNA, the CDR3 is TGTGCCAGCAGCCAAGAGCAGGGCCTTAGGGGCACAGATACGCAGTATTTT. Encoded protein: CASSQEQGLRGTDTQYF.

This clone was seen a few times. The chain couples TRBV15 to TRBJ2-1; 12 bases line up with TRBD2. Germline-derived CDR1 and CDR2 are LNHNV and YYDKDF (reference sequence). V trimming: 0 bases; J trimming: 2 bases; junction bases outside the gene matches: 8. The CDR3 has 19 residues. CDR3 protein: CATSRDTRTSGATYNEQFF. CDR3 bases: TGTGCCACCAGCAGAGATACCCGGACTAGCGGGGCTACCTACAATGAGCAGTTCTTC.

This clone was counted once. This sequence joins TRBV6-1 and TRBJ1-2; 7 bases fit TRBD1. Germline V gene sequence: CDR1 MNHNS, CDR2 SASEGT. V lost 7 bases, J lost 8 bases, and 13 bases stayed unmatched. CDR3 length: 14 amino acids. CDR3 amino acids: CASTVAGGGIGYTF. The CDR3 DNA follows: TGTGCCAGCACCGTTGCGGGAGGGGGCATCGGCTACACCTTC.

This clone occurred a few times. The J gene is TRBJ2-7, the V gene TRBV9, with 9 bases matching TRBD1. J lost 1 base, V lost 3 bases, and 8 bases had no gene match. CDR1 and CDR2 from the germline V gene are SGDLS and YYNGEE. The CDR3 extends over 16 amino acids. The CDR3 nucleotides are TGTGCCAGCAGCGCGGGCGGGACAGGGCTTTCCTACGAGCAGTACTTC. The encoded protein is CASSAGGTGLSYEQYF.

V usage is TRBV5-1 and J usage is TRBJ2-7; tentatively, D is TRBD1 (5 bases). Trimming pared 5 bases from V and 2 bases from J, leaving 11 bases between. The CDR3 loop spans 13 amino acids. Per the germline V gene, CDR1 is SGHRS and CDR2 is YFSETQ. The CDR3 region is CASSPSGTYEQYF. CDR3 in DNA: TGCGCCAGCAGTCCATCAGGGACCTACGAGCAGTACTTC. Full variable domain (remainder filled in from reference TRBV5-1 and TRBJ2-7): KAGVTQTPRYLIKTRGQQVTLSCSPISGHRSVSWYQQTPGQGLQFLFEYFSETQRNKGNFPGRFSGRQFSNSRSEMNVSTLELGDSALYLCASSPSGTYEQYFGPGTRLTVT.

Of note for this clone: This CDR3 is missing its conserved last phenylalanine or tryptophan, likely due to a read error. V usage is TRBV19 and J usage is TRBJ1-6; TRBD1 matches at 9 bases. Per germline, CDR1 LNHDA and CDR2 SQIVND (reference sequence). The length of the CDR3 is 16 residues. The junction had 15 bases not matched to a gene; V was cut back by 7 bases and J by 11 bases. Here the CDR3 DNA reads TGTGCCAGTACCCCGGCGGGGACAGGGTCATCGACACCCCTCCACCTT. It translates to CASTPAGTGSSTPLHL.

The V and J genes are TRBV29-1 and TRBJ1-2, with TRBD1 identical over 7 bases. This CDR3 comprises 16 residues. Per germline, CDR1 SQVTM and CDR2 ANQGSEA. The V and J ends lost 5 bases and 8 bases, in that order; junction bases with no gene match: 20. For the CDR3, the DNA is TGCAGCGTTAGGGGATCACGACAGGGCTCTACTATGGGCTACACCTTC. It translates to CSVRGSRQGSTMGYTF.